The source of this T cell receptor beta chain is a study of memory CD4+ T cells and cytomegalovirus serostatus. Single viable CD3+CD4+CD8-CD45RO+ cells were sorted as the memory CD4+ T cells. Serum IgG to CMV pp150, pp28, p38 and p52 defined serostatus. TCRdb's table, derived via immunoSEQ multiplex PCR, lists solely in-frame clones and lacks some. This repertoire shows about 56,000 clones, about 80% found once; its top ten account for 0.4% to 0.45%. Study results and caveats: CD4+ memory repertoires contained about 40% of the roughly 160 reported CMV TCRbeta sequences.

Turning to this clone: What it recognizes is unknown.

CDR3 length: 14 amino acids. V lost 2 bases and J 7 bases, leaving 14 bases between the germline ends. Germline V gene lookup returns CDR1 SGHTA and CDR2 FQGNSA. Sequenced: memory CD4+ T cells from blood. This clonotype was obtained from an adult in good health and CMV-seronegative. The J gene is TRBJ1-2, the V gene TRBV7-2; D is uncertain. In DNA, the CDR3 is TGTGCCAGCAGCTTAATGTGGGCCGAAGCTGGCTACACCTTC. The encoded protein is CASSLMWAEAGYTF.